These 21 T cell receptor beta chains were sequenced from one sample in a study of Ad26.COV2.S vaccination and SARS-CoV-2 variants. The table came from immunoSEQ multiplex PCR; TCRdb's copy has only in-frame clones and leaves some out. This sample has more than 300,000 clones, with around 85% found just once. Treatment described: some 20 received Ad26.COV2.S at low or high dose, single or two shots; 5 received placebo; per-sample allocation not given. The investigators took samples on day 63 after the first vaccine or placebo injection. Material: peripheral blood, obtained in a trial of Ad26.COV2.S vaccine versus placebo. The receptors were gathered from a person aged 18-60 years who received the Ad26.COV2.S COVID-19 vaccine or a placebo.

V is TRBV5-1 and J is TRBJ1-6, with D perhaps matching TRBD1 (6 bases). With 0 bases removed from V and 13 bases from J, the gap between germline ends came to 14 bases. There are 14 residues in the CDR3. Germline V gives CDR1 SGHRS, CDR2 YFSETQ. CDR3 DNA: TGCGCCAGCAGCTTGGCCGGAAGGGGGACGCCCCTCCACTTT. It encodes CASSLAGRGTPLHF.

The rearrangement uses TRBV4-1 and TRBJ1-2; D call uncertain. V lost 1 base and J 7 bases, leaving 19 bases between the germline ends. Germline V gives CDR1 MGHRA, CDR2 YSYEKL. The length of the CDR3 is 16 residues. The CDR3 bases are TGCGCCAGCAGCCAAGTGGGCCAAACCTTTATAGGTGGCTACACCTTC. Amino acid sequence: CASSQVGQTFIGGYTF.

This chain uses TRBV7-9 with TRBJ1-4, with a tentative D call TRBD1 (6 bases). The CDR3 covers 16 residues. The V and J ends lost 4 bases and 8 bases respectively, with 20 bases between them. In germline, CDR1 is SEHNR, CDR2 FQNEAQ (reference sequence). The CDR3 reads CASSSIQQGWEEKLFF. The CDR3 region has the DNA TGTGCCAGCAGCTCGATACAACAGGGATGGGAGGAAAAACTGTTTTTT.

This clone was counted a few times. This chain connects TRBV3-1 (or the pseudogene TRBV3-2) to TRBJ1-1, with D possibly being TRBD1 (5 bases). The germline CDR1 and CDR2 sequences are LGHDT and YNNKEL (reference sequence). This CDR3 contains 15 residues. Trimming took 4 bases from V and 3 from J, leaving 15 bases between them. The CDR3, as DNA: TGTGCCAGCAGCCTCCGGGGGATTTCGTACACTGAAGCTTTCTTT. This gives the protein CASSLRGISYTEAFF.

V is TRBV24-1 and J is TRBJ1-5; D is perhaps TRBD1 (6 bases). V lost 3 bases and J 1 base, leaving 9 bases between the germline ends. In germline, CDR1 is KGHDR, CDR2 SFDVKD. The CDR3 is made up of 15 amino acids. The CDR3 DNA is TGTGCCACCAGTGATACAGGGCGGAGCAATCAGCCCCAGCATTTT. Its translation: CATSDTGRSNQPQHF.

The rearrangement uses TRBV2 and TRBJ1-1; the match to TRBD1 covers 9 bases. CDR3 length: 14 amino acids. The germline gives CDR1 SNHLY, CDR2 FYNNEI. V lost 4 bases to trimming and J lost 2 bases; unmatched junction nucleotides: 2. The CDR3, as DNA: TGTGCCAGCAGTGTGGACAGGGGAAACACTGAAGCTTTCTTT. This translates into CASSVDRGNTEAFF.

In DNA form, the CDR3 reads TGTGCCATCAGTGATCGGGACAGGGGGCGATTTGGCTACACCTTC. Its protein product is CAISDRDRGRFGYTF. The chain recombines TRBV10-3 with TRBJ1-2; 12 positions match TRBD1. This CDR3 spans 15 amino acids. CDR1 ENHRY and CDR2 SYGVKD come from the germline V gene. With V trimmed by 3 bases and J by 7 bases, 6 bases remained unmatched.

The J gene is TRBJ2-7, the V gene TRBV6-5; no reliable D call. The CDR3 covers 13 residues. CDR1 is MNHEY and CDR2 is SVGAGI in the germline V gene. V shed 6 bases and J shed 2 bases, with 11 bases lying between them. The DNA of the CDR3 is TGTGCCAGCAGATCCAGTAACACCTACGAGCAGTACTTC. This gives the protein CASRSSNTYEQYF.

V gene TRBV6-5 combines with J gene TRBJ2-2; D unresolved. The V gene's germline CDR1 is MNHEY and CDR2 SVGAGI. The V end lost 6 bases, the J end lost 1 base, and 9 bases lay between the germline ends. CDR3 length: 14 residues. DNA for the CDR3: TGTGCCAGCAGCTTAGACCAGAACACCGGGGAGCTGTTTTTT. It encodes CASSLDQNTGELFF.

V is TRBV6-2 or TRBV6-3 and J is TRBJ1-1; D call uncertain. V lost 6 bases, J lost 4 bases, and 24 bases lay in between. Germline CDR1 reads MNHEY; CDR2 reads SVGEGT. The CDR3 is 17 amino acids. The CDR3 DNA reads TGTGCCAGCAGCAAGGGTCAGCCCCCGAGGAAGGGCACTGAAGCTTTCTTT. This gives the protein CASSKGQPPRKGTEAFF.

This clone came up once. One junction end does not reproduce the germline sequence, and a read error may be involved. DNA of the CDR3: TGCAGCGTTGAAGTTTTTGACAGGACCCTGGGCGCCTTC. This gives the protein CSVEVFDRTLGAF. The rearrangement uses TRBV29-1 and TRBJ1-2, with a possible D match to TRBD1 (6 bases). CDR1 SQVTM and CDR2 ANQGSEA come from the germline V gene. There are 13 residues in the CDR3.

The chain has TRBV28 and TRBJ1-3; no firm D call. CDR3 size: 17 residues. Per the germline V gene, CDR1 is MDHEN and CDR2 is SYDVKM. Trimming took 2 bases from V and 0 from J, leaving 14 bases between them. Written as DNA, the CDR3 is TGTGCCAGCAGTTTAAGTCCGGGGATCTTCTCTGGAAACACCATATATTTT. Its translation: CASSLSPGIFSGNTIYF.

V and J are TRBV30 and TRBJ1-4; possible D gene TRBD1, 6 bases. Germline V gives CDR1 GTSNPN, CDR2 SVGIG (reference sequence). This CDR3 has 13 amino acids. The V and J ends lost 3 bases and 1 base respectively, with 6 bases between them. CDR3 residues: CAWSRGTNEKLFF. For the CDR3, the DNA is TGTGCCTGGAGCAGGGGAACTAATGAAAAACTGTTTTTT.

The CDR3 nucleotides are TGTGCCAGCAGCTTGTCCAATGGCTATGGCTACACCTTC. Protein product: CASSLSNGYGYTF. The chain is built from TRBV7-9 and TRBJ1-2; D not certain. The V gene lost 3 bases and the J gene lost 4 bases, with 9 bases spanning the gap. The CDR3 totals 13 residues. The germline V gene encodes CDR1 SEHNR and CDR2 FQNEAQ (reference sequence).

The chain has TRBV12-5 and TRBJ1-5; possible D gene TRBD1, 6 bases. CDR1 is LGHNT and CDR2 is FRNRAP in the germline V gene. Deletions cut 5 bases from V and 4 bases from J, with 18 bases between. The length of the CDR3 is 16 residues. Here the CDR3 DNA reads TGTGCTAGTGGTCTGCACATCGGGACACAAAATCAGCCCCAGCATTTT. Its translation: CASGLHIGTQNQPQHF.

The rearrangement joins TRBV23-1 to TRBJ2-5; D could derive from TRBD1 or TRBD2 (6 bases each). TRBV23-1 is annotated as an ORF whose role is uncertain. The CDR3 runs 14 residues. V lost 4 bases, J lost 4 bases, and 13 bases lay in between. The CDR3 DNA is TGCGCCAGCAGTCTGAATCGGGGGCGAGAGACCCAGTACTTC. Protein: CASSLNRGRETQYF.

The chain has TRBV2 and TRBJ2-3; tentative D call: TRBD2 (6 bases). Trimming removed 5 bases at V and 4 bases at J, with 16 bases between. CDR3 length: 15 amino acids. Germline V lookup: CDR1 SNHLY, CDR2 FYNNEI. Here the CDR3 reads CASSSGTGGPDTQYF. The CDR3 bases are TGTGCCAGCAGTTCCGGGACCGGGGGACCAGATACGCAGTATTTT.

The gene calls are TRBV5-1 and TRBJ1-6; D gene ambiguous. The CDR3 runs to 14 residues. Trimming pared 4 bases from V and 1 base from J, leaving 6 bases between. Germline CDR1 is SGHRS and CDR2 is YFSETQ. CDR3 nucleotide sequence: TGCGCCAGCAGCCCAGAATCCTATAATTCACCCCTCCACTTT. Protein product: CASSPESYNSPLHF.

V and J are TRBV19 and TRBJ2-7; 13 bases align to TRBD2. The CDR3 runs 14 residues. V lost 5 bases to trimming and J lost 7 bases; unmatched junction nucleotides: 5. In germline, CDR1 is LNHDA, CDR2 SQIVND (reference sequence). The DNA for the CDR3 is TGTGCCAGTAGTGCTTTGGGACTAGCGGGGGAGCAGTACTTC. Encoded protein: CASSALGLAGEQYF.

This clone was detected ten times or more. The CDR3 region has the DNA TGCGCCAGCAGCCCTGGACACCAAAACACTGAAGCTTTCTTT. Encoded protein: CASSPGHQNTEAFF. This sequence joins TRBV5-1 and TRBJ1-1, with D maybe TRBD1 (5 bases). Trimming left V 4 bases short and J 2 bases short, with 12 bases between. Germline V gene sequence: CDR1 SGHRS, CDR2 YFSETQ. The CDR3 totals 14 residues. Looking up the rest from reference TRBV5-1 and TRBJ1-1 gives the full variable domain: KAGVTQTPRYLIKTRGQQVTLSCSPISGHRSVSWYQQTPGQGLQFLFEYFSETQRNKGNFPGRFSGRQFSNSRSEMNVSTLELGDSALYLCASSPGHQNTEAFFGQGTRLTVV.

CDR3 nucleotide sequence: TGTGCCAGCAGTTTATCCTTTGGGGAGGGTGCGATCTATGGCTACACCTTC. Amino acids: CASSLSFGEGAIYGYTF. The chain employs TRBV28 and TRBJ1-2; D is uncertain. The ends were cut back, 1 base at V and 4 bases at J, with 19 bases in the middle. CDR1 is MDHEN and CDR2 is SYDVKM in the germline V gene. The CDR3 covers 17 residues.